This T cell receptor beta chain was captured in a study of breast tumors, draining lymph nodes, adjacent tissues. Overall study findings and caveats: Compared with lymph nodes, tumors were less diverse; compared with nontumor tissue, more.

The lymph nodes were axillary draining lymph nodes from breast cancer patients. For this clonotype: Its antigen is not identified.

The CDR3 spans 20 residues. J was trimmed by 7 bases and V by 0 bases; bases with no gene match: 20. Germline V lookup: CDR1 MNHNY, CDR2 SVGAGI (reference sequence). TCRdb fed the multiplex PCR reads into MiXCR, producing one record per CDR3 protein. The sample lists about 230,000 distinct CDR3 sequences; around 32% were seen once. The TCR sequence derives from a female donor with breast cancer. Some clones in this sample may be carry-over from other donors' samples. V usage is TRBV6-6 and J usage is TRBJ2-1; 8 bases fit TRBD2. Sequenced material: axillary lymph node tissue. CDR3 DNA: TGTGCCAGCAGTTACTCAAGTGGTGGGTACCTGACGGGAGGGCCTAATGAGCAGTTCTTC. It codes for CASSYSSGGYLTGGPNEQFF.